The TCR beta chain under discussion was sequenced for a study of T cells in Graves' hyperthyroidism and ophthalmopathy. TCR beta CDR3 region amplification was performed from RNA transcripts. With the HTBI primer set, the TCR CDR3 went through a first round of RT-PCR. TCRdb re-called the multiplex PCR reads with MiXCR, one entry per CDR3 protein. Seen here are about 840,000 distinct CDR3 sequences, over 35% observed once, and the top ten hold approximately 8.7%. Germline lookup yields CDR1 SGHTA and CDR2 FQGNSA. The CDR3 runs 13 residues. The ends were cut back, 6 bases at V and 3 bases at J, with 12 bases in the middle.

The chain combines TRBV7-2 with TRBJ2-7, with a possible D match to TRBD1 (6 bases). This receptor was obtained from a man aged 18 to 30 with Graves' hyperthyroidism. Sequenced: blood. CDR3: CASRGWTDYEQYF. CDR3 bases: TGTGCCAGCAGGGGGTGGACAGACTACGAGCAGTACTTC. The full variable domain, with the rest looked up from reference TRBV7-2 and TRBJ2-7, is GAGVSQSPSNKVTEKGKDVELRCDPISGHTALYWYRQSLGQGLEFLIYFQGNSAPDKSGLPSDRFSAERTGGSVSTLTIQRTQQEDSAVYLCASRGWTDYEQYFGPGTRLTVT.